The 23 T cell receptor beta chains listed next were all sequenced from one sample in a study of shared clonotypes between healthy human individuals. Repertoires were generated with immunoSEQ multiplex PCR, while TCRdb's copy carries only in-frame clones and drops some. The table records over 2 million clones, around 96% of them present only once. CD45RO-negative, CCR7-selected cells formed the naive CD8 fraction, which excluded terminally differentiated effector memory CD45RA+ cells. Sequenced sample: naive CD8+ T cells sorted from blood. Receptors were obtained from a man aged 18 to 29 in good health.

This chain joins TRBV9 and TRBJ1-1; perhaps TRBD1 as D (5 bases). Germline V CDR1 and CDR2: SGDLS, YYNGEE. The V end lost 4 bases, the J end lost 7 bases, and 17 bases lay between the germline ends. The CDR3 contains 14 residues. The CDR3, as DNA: TGTGCCAGCAGCCCAAGCGGGGCTACAGGTGAAGCTTTCTTT. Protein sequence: CASSPSGATGEAFF. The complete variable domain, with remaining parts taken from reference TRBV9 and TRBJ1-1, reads DSGVTQTPKHLITATGQRVTLRCSPRSGDLSVYWYQQSLDQGLQFLIQYYNGEERAKGNILERFSAQQFPDLHSELNLSSLELGDSALYFCASSPSGATGEAFFGQGTRLTVV.

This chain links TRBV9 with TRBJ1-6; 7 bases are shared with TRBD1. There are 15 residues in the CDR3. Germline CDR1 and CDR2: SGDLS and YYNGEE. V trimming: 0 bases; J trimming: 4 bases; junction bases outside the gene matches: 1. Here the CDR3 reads CASSVVGQYNSPLHF. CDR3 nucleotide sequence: TGTGCCAGCAGCGTAGTGGGACAGTATAATTCACCCCTCCACTTT.

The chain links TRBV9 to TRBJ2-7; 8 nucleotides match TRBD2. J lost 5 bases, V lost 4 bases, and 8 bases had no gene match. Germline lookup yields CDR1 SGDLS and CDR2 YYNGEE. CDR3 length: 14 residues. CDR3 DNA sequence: TGTGCCAGCAGCACAAGCGGGAGAACCCACGAGCAGTACTTC. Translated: CASSTSGRTHEQYF.

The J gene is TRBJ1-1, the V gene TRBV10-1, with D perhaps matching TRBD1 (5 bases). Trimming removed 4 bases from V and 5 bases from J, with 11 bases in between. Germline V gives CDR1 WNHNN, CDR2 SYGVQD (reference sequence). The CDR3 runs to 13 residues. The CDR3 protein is CASSASRGTEAFF. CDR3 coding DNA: TGCGCCAGCAGTGCCTCCCGGGGGACTGAAGCTTTCTTT.

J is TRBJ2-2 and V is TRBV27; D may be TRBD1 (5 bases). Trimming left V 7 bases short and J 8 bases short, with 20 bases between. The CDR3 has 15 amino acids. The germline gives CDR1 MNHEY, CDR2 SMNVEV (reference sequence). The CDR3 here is CASTEIPVGQGELFF. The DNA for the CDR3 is TGTGCCAGCACCGAAATTCCGGTGGGGCAAGGGGAGCTGTTTTTT.

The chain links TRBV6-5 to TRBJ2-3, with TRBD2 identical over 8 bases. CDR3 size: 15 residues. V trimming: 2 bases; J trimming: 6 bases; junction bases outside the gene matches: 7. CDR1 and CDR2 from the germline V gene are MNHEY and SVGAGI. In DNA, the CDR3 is TGTGCCAGCAGTTACGCGGGAGGAGATTTGGATACGCAGTATTTT. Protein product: CASSYAGGDLDTQYF.

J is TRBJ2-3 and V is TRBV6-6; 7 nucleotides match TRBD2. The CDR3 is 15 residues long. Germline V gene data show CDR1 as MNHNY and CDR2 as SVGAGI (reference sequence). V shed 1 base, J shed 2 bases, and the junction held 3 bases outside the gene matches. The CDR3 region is CASSYWGGDTDTQYF. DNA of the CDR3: TGTGCCAGCAGTTACTGGGGGGGGGACACAGATACGCAGTATTTT.

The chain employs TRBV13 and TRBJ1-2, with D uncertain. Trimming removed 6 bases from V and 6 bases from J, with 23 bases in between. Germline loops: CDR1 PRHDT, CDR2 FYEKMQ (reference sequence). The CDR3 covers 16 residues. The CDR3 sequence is CASSGGSHSSMDGYTF. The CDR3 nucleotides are TGTGCCAGCAGTGGCGGGTCGCATTCTTCGATGGATGGCTACACCTTC.

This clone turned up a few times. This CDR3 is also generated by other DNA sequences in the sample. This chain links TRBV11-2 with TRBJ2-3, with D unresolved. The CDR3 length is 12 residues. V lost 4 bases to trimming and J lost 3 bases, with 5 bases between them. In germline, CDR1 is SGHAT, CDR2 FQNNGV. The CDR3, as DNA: TGTGCCAGCAGCTCCCGAACAGATACGCAGTATTTT. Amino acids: CASSSRTDTQYF.

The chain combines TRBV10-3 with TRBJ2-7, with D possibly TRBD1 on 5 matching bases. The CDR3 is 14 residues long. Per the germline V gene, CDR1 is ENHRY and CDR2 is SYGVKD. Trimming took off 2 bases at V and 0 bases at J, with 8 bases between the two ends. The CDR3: CAISEEQDSYEQYF. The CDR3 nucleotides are TGTGCCATCAGTGAGGAACAGGACTCCTACGAGCAGTACTTC.

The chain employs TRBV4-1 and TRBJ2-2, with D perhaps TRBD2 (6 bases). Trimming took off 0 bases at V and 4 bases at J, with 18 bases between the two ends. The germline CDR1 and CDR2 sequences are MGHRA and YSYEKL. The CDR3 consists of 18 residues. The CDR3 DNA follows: TGCGCCAGCAGCCAAGATCCCCTTGCAGGGAGGCTCACCGGGGAGCTGTTTTTT. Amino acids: CASSQDPLAGRLTGELFF.

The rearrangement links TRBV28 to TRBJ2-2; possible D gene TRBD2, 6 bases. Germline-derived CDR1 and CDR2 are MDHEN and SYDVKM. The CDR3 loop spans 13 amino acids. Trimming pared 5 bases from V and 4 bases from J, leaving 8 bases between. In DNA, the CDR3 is TGTGCCAGCAGTCGGGGGACCACCGGGGAGCTGTTTTTT. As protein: CASSRGTTGELFF.

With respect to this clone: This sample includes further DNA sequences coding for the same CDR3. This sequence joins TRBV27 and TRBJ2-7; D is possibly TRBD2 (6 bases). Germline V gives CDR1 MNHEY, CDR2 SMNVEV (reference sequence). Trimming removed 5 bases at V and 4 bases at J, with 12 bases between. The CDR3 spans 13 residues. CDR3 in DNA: TGTGCCAGCAGTCCCGGAGGGACGTACGAGCAGTACTTC. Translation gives CASSPGGTYEQYF.

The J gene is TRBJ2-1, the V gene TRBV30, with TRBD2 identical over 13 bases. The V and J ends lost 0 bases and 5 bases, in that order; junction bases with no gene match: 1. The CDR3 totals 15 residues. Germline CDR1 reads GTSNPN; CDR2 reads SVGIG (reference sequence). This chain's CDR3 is CAWSVLAGGDNEQFF. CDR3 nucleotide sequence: TGTGCCTGGAGTGTACTAGCGGGGGGGGACAATGAGCAGTTCTTC.

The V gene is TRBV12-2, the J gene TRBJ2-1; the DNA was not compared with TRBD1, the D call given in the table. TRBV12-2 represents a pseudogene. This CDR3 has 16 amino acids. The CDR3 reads CASRLSQGPGQHEQFF. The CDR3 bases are TGTGCAAGTCGCTTAAGCCAGGGCCCTGGGCAGCATGAGCAGTTCTTC.

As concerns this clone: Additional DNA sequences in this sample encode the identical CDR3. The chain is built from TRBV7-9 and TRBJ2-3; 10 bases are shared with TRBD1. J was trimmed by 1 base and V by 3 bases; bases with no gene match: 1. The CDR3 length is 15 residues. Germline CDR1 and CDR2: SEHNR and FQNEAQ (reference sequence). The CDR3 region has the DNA TGTGCCAGCAGCTTCGGGACAGGGGGCACAGATACGCAGTATTTT. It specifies CASSFGTGGTDTQYF.

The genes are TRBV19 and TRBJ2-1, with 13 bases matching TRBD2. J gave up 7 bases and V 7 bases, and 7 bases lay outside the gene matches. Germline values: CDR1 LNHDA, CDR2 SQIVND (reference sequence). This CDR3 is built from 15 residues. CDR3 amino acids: CASTLLAGGENEQFF. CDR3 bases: TGTGCCAGTACCCTACTAGCGGGAGGGGAAAATGAGCAGTTCTTC.

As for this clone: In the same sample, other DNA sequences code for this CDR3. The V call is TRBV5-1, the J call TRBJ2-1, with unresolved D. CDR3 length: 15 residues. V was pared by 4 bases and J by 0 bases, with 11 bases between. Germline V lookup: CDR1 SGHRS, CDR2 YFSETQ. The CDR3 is CASSPTRSSYNEQFF. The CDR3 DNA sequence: TGCGCCAGCAGCCCCACTCGGAGCTCCTACAATGAGCAGTTCTTC.

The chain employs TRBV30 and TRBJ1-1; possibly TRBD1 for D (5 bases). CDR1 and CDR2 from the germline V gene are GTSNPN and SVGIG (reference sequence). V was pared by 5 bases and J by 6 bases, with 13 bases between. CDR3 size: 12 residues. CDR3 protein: CAWGSQGPEAFF. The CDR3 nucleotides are TGTGCCTGGGGGTCCCAGGGTCCTGAAGCTTTCTTT.

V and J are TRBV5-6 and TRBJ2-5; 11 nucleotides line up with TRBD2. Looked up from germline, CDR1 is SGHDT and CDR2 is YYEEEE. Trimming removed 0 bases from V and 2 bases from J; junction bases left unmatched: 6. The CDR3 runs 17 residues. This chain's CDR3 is CASSLDVGTSGQETQYF. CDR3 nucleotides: TGTGCCAGCAGCTTGGACGTAGGGACTAGCGGTCAAGAGACCCAGTACTTC.

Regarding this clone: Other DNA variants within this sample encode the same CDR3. CDR3 sequence reads: CASSLGGDEQFF. Here the CDR3 DNA reads TGTGCCAGCAGCTTAGGTGGAGATGAGCAGTTCTTC. This chain links TRBV7-2 with TRBJ2-1; no clear D gene. The CDR3 spans 12 residues. Between the trimmed V and J ends, which lost 1 base and 8 bases, there was a span of 6 bases. Germline CDR1 and CDR2: SGHTA and FQGNSA.

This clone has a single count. The CDR3 here is CASSFRGVGYGYTF. CDR3 nucleotide sequence: TGCGCCAGCAGTTTCAGGGGTGTCGGATATGGCTACACCTTC. The J gene is TRBJ1-2, the V gene TRBV4-1, with D possibly being TRBD1 (6 bases). The CDR3 loop spans 14 amino acids. In germline, CDR1 is MGHRA, CDR2 YSYEKL. Trimming removed 6 bases at V and 5 bases at J, with 16 bases between.

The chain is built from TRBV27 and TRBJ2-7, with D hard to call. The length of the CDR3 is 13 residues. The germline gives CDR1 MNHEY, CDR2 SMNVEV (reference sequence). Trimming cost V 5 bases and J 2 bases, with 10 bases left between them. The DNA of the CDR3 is TGTGCCAGCAGTCCGCTCCCTCCCTACGAGCAGTACTTC. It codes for CASSPLPPYEQYF.